These 22 T cell receptor beta chains share one sample of origin, sequenced in a study of Tregs in tolerant kidney transplant recipients. The repertoire was sequenced with immunoSEQ multiplex PCR; TCRdb's copy has only in-frame clones and lacks some. The specimen's table records roughly 32,000 clones. The sequences come from CD8+ T cells from blood, collected before the transplant. These receptors all stem from a human donor who received a combined kidney and bone marrow transplant.

As for this clone: Read data end 3 residues before the CDR3 end; the end is taken from the germline J gene. The chain links TRBV6-1 to TRBJ2-1, with 9 bases lining up with TRBD2. CDR1 is MNHNS, CDR2 SASEGT, per germline. V lost 4 bases, J lost 3 bases, and 1 base stayed unmatched. The CDR3 is 14 residues long. The CDR3 DNA, read in part, is TGTGCCAGCAGTGGCGGGGGGGTCTACAATGAG. Translating it yields CASSGGGVYNE. The whole CDR3 is CASSGGGVYNEQFF.

As concerns this clone: The read stops 3 residues short of the end of the CDR3; the missing end is completed from the germline J gene. The chain joins TRBV7-9 to TRBJ1-1; 9 positions agree with TRBD1. Per the germline V gene, CDR1 is SEHNR and CDR2 is FQNEAQ (reference sequence). The CDR3 spans 15 residues. The ends lost 5 bases at V and 5 bases at J; junction bases unmatched: 9. CDR3 DNA (partial): TGTGCCAGCAGCCAAGGCGGGACAGGGCCGACTGAA. It specifies CASSQGGTGPTE. The CDR3, in full, reads CASSQGGTGPTEAFF.

With respect to this clone: The read gets to within 3 residues of the CDR3 end, and the germline J gene fills in the rest. This chain connects TRBV7-9 to TRBJ1-1; D unresolved. The germline gives CDR1 SEHNR, CDR2 FQNEAQ (reference sequence). The CDR3 runs 13 residues. V lost 4 bases and J 3 bases, leaving 9 bases between the germline ends. The CDR3 sequence is CASSSSGHTEAFF. The sequenced CDR3 bases are TGTGCCAGCAGCTCGTCAGGCCACACTGAA.

Note on this clone: The DNA ends 3 residues before the CDR3 does, and the rest of the CDR3 is filled in from the germline J gene. The chain recombines TRBV6-2 or TRBV6-3 with TRBJ1-1; a possible D gene is TRBD1 (5 bases). The CDR3 is 12 amino acids. V was cut by 6 bases and J by 7 bases, with 12 bases left in between. Germline V CDR1 and CDR2: MNHEY, SVGEGT. CDR3 in amino acids: CASSPGGGEAFF. Incomplete CDR3 DNA: TGTGCCAGCAGCCCGGGGGGGGGTGAA.

Regarding this clone: Coverage ceases 3 residues before the CDR3 finishes, and the germline J gene fills in the end. This sequence joins TRBV2 and TRBJ2-2; D not resolved. V dropped 6 bases and J dropped 5 bases, with 10 bases sitting between them. This CDR3 comprises 13 residues. Germline loops: CDR1 SNHLY, CDR2 FYNNEI. CDR3 DNA, as far as it was read: TGTGCCAGCAGCCCACTAAAGACCGGGGAG. This sequence encodes CASSPLKTGE. The full-length CDR3 reads as CASSPLKTGELFF.

Of note for this clone: The read stops 3 residues short of the end of the CDR3; the missing end is completed from the germline J gene. This chain links TRBV30 with TRBJ2-7; TRBD1 might be the D (6 bases). V lost 1 base, J lost 3 bases, and 7 bases lay in between. Germline V lookup: CDR1 GTSNPN, CDR2 SVGIG (reference sequence). The CDR3 runs 12 residues. The CDR3 DNA, read in part, is TGTGCCTGGAGTGACAGGGTCTACGAG. Its translation is CAWSDRVYE. The full CDR3 protein reads CAWSDRVYEQYF.

A remark on this clone: The read gets to within 3 residues of the CDR3 end, and the germline J gene fills in the rest. The V and J genes are TRBV5-1 and TRBJ2-2, with 10 bases matching TRBD1. Germline V CDR1 and CDR2: SGHRS, YFSETQ. The CDR3 is 15 residues long. J lost 5 bases, V lost 4 bases, and 5 bases had no gene match. The sequenced part of the CDR3 DNA is TGCGCCAGCAGCGGGGGGACAGGGGAAACCGGGGAG. Translating it yields CASSGGTGETGE. The full CDR3 reads CASSGGTGETGELFF.

Comment on this clone: The read comes to an end 3 residues before the CDR3 does, leaving the germline J gene to fill in the end. The rearrangement uses TRBV6-1 and TRBJ1-5, with a weak D call TRBD1 (5 bases). The CDR3 consists of 15 residues. Trimming left V 1 base short and J 3 bases short, with 10 bases between. CDR1 MNHNS and CDR2 SASEGT come from the germline V gene. This chain's CDR3 is CASSEEGQSNQPQHF. CDR3 DNA (partial): TGTGCCAGCAGTGAAGAGGGGCAGTCCAATCAGCCC.

As concerns this clone: The read halts 3 residues ahead of the CDR3 end, with the missing end drawn from the germline J gene. V and J are TRBV29-1 and TRBJ1-6, with TRBD1 identical over 11 bases. Germline V lookup: CDR1 SQVTM, CDR2 ANQGSEA. Losses at the gene ends were 3 bases for V and 6 bases for J; bases not matched to a gene: 7. The CDR3 runs to 16 residues. CDR3 DNA (partial): TGCAGCGTTGAGGGGACAGGGGGACACCGTAATTCACCC. Its translation: CSVEGTGGHRNSP. From start to end, the CDR3 is CSVEGTGGHRNSPLHF.

To note about this clone: The CDR3 is cut off 3 residues early in the read; its end comes from the germline J gene. The chain combines TRBV7-2 with TRBJ2-2, with TRBD2 matching over 8 bases. Trimming cost V 0 bases and J 1 base; bases outside gene matches: 4. The CDR3 contains 17 residues. CDR1 and CDR2 (germline): SGHTA, FQGNSA. The DNA read from the CDR3 is TGTGCCAGCAGCTTAGCTCTTCGGGGGGGGAACACCGGGGAG. It encodes CASSLALRGGNTGE. From start to end, the CDR3 is CASSLALRGGNTGELFF.

Comment on this clone: Read coverage stops 3 residues before the CDR3 terminus; the germline J gene supplies the remainder. The V call is TRBV5-6, the J call TRBJ1-1, with D possibly TRBD1 on 6 matching bases. The CDR3 loop spans 12 amino acids. The V gene lost 3 bases and the J gene lost 3 bases, with 6 bases spanning the gap. CDR1 and CDR2 from the germline V gene are SGHDT and YYEEEE. Incomplete CDR3 DNA: TGTGCCAGCAGCTGGACAGACACTGAA. This encodes CASSWTDTE. The full CDR3 protein is CASSWTDTEAFF.

A remark on this clone: Read data end 3 residues before the CDR3 end; the end is taken from the germline J gene. The chain recombines TRBV7-8 with TRBJ2-7; tentative D call: TRBD1 (5 bases). CDR1 and CDR2 from the germline V gene are SGHVS and FQNEAQ. V was shortened by 2 bases and J by 3 bases, with 14 bases between the two germline ends. The CDR3 is made up of 15 amino acids. The DNA read from the CDR3 is TGTGCCAGCAGCTTAATCATAGCAGGACACTACGAG. Translated: CASSLIIAGHYE. The whole CDR3 sequence reads CASSLIIAGHYEQYF.

The CDR3 spells CASGTGYEQYF. Partial CDR3 DNA: TGTGCCAGTGGGACAGGGTACGAG. The V and J genes are TRBV19 and TRBJ2-7; 9 nucleotides agree with TRBD1. The read ends 3 residues early relative to the CDR3; the germline J gene fills the gap. Trimming took 8 bases from V and 4 from J; bases not matched to a gene: 0. CDR1 LNHDA and CDR2 SQIVND come from the germline V gene (reference sequence). The CDR3 runs 11 residues.

About this clone: The read terminates 3 residues before the CDR3 end, so the remaining end is supplied by the germline J gene. The rearrangement joins TRBV30 to TRBJ1-5, with D possibly being TRBD1 (5 bases). CDR1 is GTSNPN and CDR2 is SVGIG in the germline V gene (reference sequence). This CDR3 comprises 16 residues. The germline V and J ends were trimmed by 3 bases and 7 bases, with 22 bases remaining between them. CDR3 loop: CAWRGRAQGPEQPQHF. The CDR3 DNA, read in part, is TGTGCCTGGAGGGGCAGGGCGCAAGGTCCGGAGCAGCCC.

On this clone: The read ends 3 residues before the CDR3 terminus; that terminus is restored from the germline J gene. The gene calls are TRBV5-1 and TRBJ2-2, with TRBD1 as a possible D gene (6 bases). This CDR3 contains 13 residues. The germline V and J ends were trimmed by 9 bases and 7 bases, with 16 bases remaining between them. In germline, CDR1 is SGHRS, CDR2 YFSETQ. This chain's CDR3 is CATPGEVVGELFF. The part of the CDR3 DNA that was read is TGCGCCACCCCAGGGGAAGTCGTCGGGGAG.

Comment on this clone: The CDR3 extends 3 residues past the end of the read, so its final part is completed from the germline J gene. The chain links TRBV23-1 to TRBJ1-1; 11 positions agree with TRBD1. TRBV23-1 is given ORF status, its function remaining uncertain. The CDR3 consists of 15 residues. CDR3 sequence reads: CASSQSDRGLEEAFF. CDR3 DNA (partial): TGCGCCAGCAGTCAATCGGACAGGGGGCTTGAGGAA.

In the case of this clone: An end of the junction does not agree with germline; a read error may underlie this. CDR3 DNA, as far as it was read: TGTGCCAGCAGAGCCTCCGGGACAGACGTCTACTATGAG. It encodes CASRASGTDVYYE. The whole CDR3 region reads CASRASGTDVYYEQFF. The chain couples TRBV6-2 or TRBV6-3 to TRBJ2-1; 7 nucleotides align to TRBD1. The read halts 3 residues ahead of the CDR3 end, with the missing end drawn from the germline J gene. The germline gives CDR1 MNHEY, CDR2 SVGEGT. There are 16 residues in the CDR3.

As to this clone: The read finishes 3 residues shy of the CDR3 end, and the germline J gene is used to complete it. The rearrangement uses TRBV19 and TRBJ1-2; a weak D match, TRBD1 (5 bases). Germline V gives CDR1 LNHDA, CDR2 SQIVND (reference sequence). The CDR3 sequence is 15 residues long. V lost 5 bases to trimming and J lost 5 bases, with 18 bases between them. The CDR3 DNA, read in part, is TGTGCCAGTAGTGCCGTGAGAGGAGGGGAATATGGC. Translation: CASSAVRGGEYG. The full CDR3 protein is CASSAVRGGEYGYTF.

The CDR3 is CSAKGPASHAYEQYF. The covered CDR3 bases are TGCAGTGCTAAAGGTCCGGCTAGCCATGCCTACGAG. The chain couples TRBV20-1 to TRBJ2-7; weak D call: TRBD2 (5 bases). The read comes to an end 3 residues before the CDR3 does, leaving the germline J gene to fill in the end. Trimming removed 4 bases at V and 2 bases at J, with 18 bases between. This CDR3 has 15 amino acids. CDR1 is DFQATT and CDR2 is SNEGSKA in the germline V gene (reference sequence).

The CDR3 protein is CSVEDAGLGIYEQYF. CDR3 DNA, as far as it was read: TGCAGCGTTGAAGATGCGGGGTTGGGGATTTACGAG. This chain links TRBV29-1 with TRBJ2-7, with D possibly being TRBD2 (6 bases). The read ends 3 residues early relative to the CDR3; the germline J gene fills the gap. Germline V gene lookup returns CDR1 SQVTM and CDR2 ANQGSEA. CDR3 length: 15 amino acids. Trimming left V 0 bases short and J 4 bases short, with 16 bases between.

Notes on this clone: Coverage ceases 3 residues before the CDR3 finishes, and the germline J gene fills in the end. The chain carries TRBV5-6 and TRBJ2-7; possible D gene TRBD2, 6 bases. This CDR3 is 14 amino acids long. Trimming pared 4 bases from V and 0 bases from J, leaving 11 bases between. CDR1 and CDR2 (germline): SGHDT, YYEEEE. CDR3 in amino acids: CASSHRDSSYEQYF. CDR3 bases read: TGTGCCAGCAGCCACCGGGACTCCTCCTACGAG.

In the case of this clone: The sequenced fragment ends 3 residues before the CDR3 boundary, so the rest is inferred from the germline J gene. The chain uses TRBV20-1 and TRBJ2-2; 10 positions match TRBD2. CDR1 is DFQATT, CDR2 SNEGSKA, per germline (reference sequence). The ends lost 8 bases at V and 3 bases at J; junction bases unmatched: 9. CDR3 length: 15 amino acids. This chain's CDR3 is CSTKGSGGDTGELFF. Partial CDR3 DNA: TGCAGTACTAAGGGGAGCGGGGGGGACACCGGGGAG.